This TCR beta chain was captured by sequencing in a study of neurological immune-mediated disorders. Study observations and caveats: None of the CDR3 amino acid sequences of expanded clones recurred across subjects, suggesting private repertoires in all groups. In HTLV-1-associated myelopathy, TCR clonal expansion was greatest, and in multiple sclerosis it was least, below healthy controls.

Germline loops: CDR1 SGHRS, CDR2 YFSETQ. Trimming took off 1 base at V and 10 bases at J, with 18 bases between the two ends. The CDR3 spans 15 residues. This sample's time point: longitudinal time-point 1 (baseline). The study built unsorted libraries from 2 million PBMCs kept at -80 C. At least ten counts were recorded for this clonotype. The antigen remains undetermined. Per sequencing run, 15-18 subjects together gave over 170 million TCR-beta sequences. TCRdb reprocessed the 5' RACE reads with MiXCR, giving one entry per CDR3 protein. The repertoire holds 55,000 to 75,000 distinct CDR3 sequences, approximately 13% seen once, with around 4.3% in the top ten.

The rearrangement joins TRBV5-1 to TRBJ2-1; D possibly corresponds to TRBD1 (5 bases). The source is a female donor with HTLV-1-associated myelopathy (HAM/TSP). The sample consisted of PBMCs. CDR3 bases: TGCGCCAGCAGCTTGCTTCTGAGTGGGGCCGAGGAGCAGTTCTTC. This encodes CASSLLLSGAEEQFF.